This section outlines one T cell receptor (beta chain) sequence together with its context. Its antigen is currently unknown. Primers for the PCR totalled 60 Vbeta and 13 Jbeta. This table comes from immunoSEQ multiplex PCR, and its TCRdb copy is limited to in-frame clones, with some not included. This sample has approximately 70,000 clones; approximately 70% occur once, and the top ten carry about 15%. The data originate from a study of cytomegalovirus exposure and HLA in healthy donors. Findings of the study overall: An analysis was carried out at a later point. It showed that HLA-associated TCR beta chains were more clonally expanded than equally common non-associated chains.

The CDR3 covers 13 residues. V was pared by 0 bases and J by 8 bases, with 3 bases of the junction left unmatched. Germline V CDR1 and CDR2: LGHNA, YSLEER. This sequence was found in a male donor in good health and CMV-seropositive. Sequenced material: PBMCs. The genes are TRBV4-3 and TRBJ2-7, with 8 positions matching TRBD2. The CDR3 loop reads CASSQDSGAQQYF. For the CDR3, the DNA is TGCGCCAGCAGCCAAGATAGCGGGGCTCAGCAGTACTTC.